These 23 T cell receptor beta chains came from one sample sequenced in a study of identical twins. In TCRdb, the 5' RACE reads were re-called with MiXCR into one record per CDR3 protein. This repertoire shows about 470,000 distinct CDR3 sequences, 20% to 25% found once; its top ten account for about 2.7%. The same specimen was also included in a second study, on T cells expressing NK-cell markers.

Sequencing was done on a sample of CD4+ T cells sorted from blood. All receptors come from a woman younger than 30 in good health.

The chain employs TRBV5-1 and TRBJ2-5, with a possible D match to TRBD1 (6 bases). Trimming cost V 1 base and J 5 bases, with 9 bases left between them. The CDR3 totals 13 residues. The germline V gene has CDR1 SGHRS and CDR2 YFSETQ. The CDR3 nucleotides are TGCGCCAGCAGCTTGATGCAGGGGGAGACCCAGTACTTC. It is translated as CASSLMQGETQYF. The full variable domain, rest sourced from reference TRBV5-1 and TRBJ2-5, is KAGVTQTPRYLIKTRGQQVTLSCSPISGHRSVSWYQQTPGQGLQFLFEYFSETQRNKGNFPGRFSGRQFSNSRSEMNVSTLELGDSALYLCASSLMQGETQYFGPGTRLLVL.

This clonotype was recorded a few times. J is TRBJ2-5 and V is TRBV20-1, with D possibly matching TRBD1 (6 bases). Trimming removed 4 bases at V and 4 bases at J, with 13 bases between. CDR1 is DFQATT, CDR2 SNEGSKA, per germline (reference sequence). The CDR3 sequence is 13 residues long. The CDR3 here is CSAKDSLRETQYF. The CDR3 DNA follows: TGCAGTGCTAAGGACAGCCTTAGAGAGACCCAGTACTTC.

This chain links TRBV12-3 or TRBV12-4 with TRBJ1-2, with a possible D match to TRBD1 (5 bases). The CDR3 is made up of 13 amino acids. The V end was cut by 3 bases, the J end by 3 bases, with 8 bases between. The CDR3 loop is CASSFDRDYGYTF. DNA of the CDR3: TGTGCCAGCAGTTTTGACAGAGACTATGGCTACACCTTC.

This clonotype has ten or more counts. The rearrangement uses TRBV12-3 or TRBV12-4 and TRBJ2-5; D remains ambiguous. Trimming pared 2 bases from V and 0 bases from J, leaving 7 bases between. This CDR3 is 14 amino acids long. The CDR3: CASSLPTYQETQYF. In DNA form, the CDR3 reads TGTGCCAGCAGTTTACCGACGTACCAAGAGACCCAGTACTTC.

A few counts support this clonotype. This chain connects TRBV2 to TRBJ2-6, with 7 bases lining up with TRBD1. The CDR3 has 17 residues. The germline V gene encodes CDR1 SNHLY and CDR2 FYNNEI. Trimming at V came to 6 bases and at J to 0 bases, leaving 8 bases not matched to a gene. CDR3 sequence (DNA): TGTGCCAGCAGCGGGACAGCAGTAGCCTCTGGGGCCAACGTCCTGACTTTC. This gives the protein CASSGTAVASGANVLTF.

This chain's CDR3 is CASSPPVVYETQYF. CDR3 coding DNA: TGTGCCAGCAGCCCGCCAGTGGTTTACGAGACCCAGTACTTC. The rearrangement links TRBV11-2 to TRBJ2-5, with D unclear. The CDR3 is made up of 14 amino acids. Germline loops: CDR1 SGHAT, CDR2 FQNNGV. V dropped 5 bases and J dropped 5 bases, with 15 bases sitting between them.

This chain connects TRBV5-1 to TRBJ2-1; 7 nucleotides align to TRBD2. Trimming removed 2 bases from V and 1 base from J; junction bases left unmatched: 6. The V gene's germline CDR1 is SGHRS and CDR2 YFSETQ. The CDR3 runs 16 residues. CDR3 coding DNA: TGCGCCAGCAGCTTTGGCGGGAGTGGTTCCTACAATGAGCAGTTCTTC. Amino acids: CASSFGGSGSYNEQFF. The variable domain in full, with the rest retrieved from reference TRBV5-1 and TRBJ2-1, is KAGVTQTPRYLIKTRGQQVTLSCSPISGHRSVSWYQQTPGQGLQFLFEYFSETQRNKGNFPGRFSGRQFSNSRSEMNVSTLELGDSALYLCASSFGGSGSYNEQFFGPGTRLTVL.

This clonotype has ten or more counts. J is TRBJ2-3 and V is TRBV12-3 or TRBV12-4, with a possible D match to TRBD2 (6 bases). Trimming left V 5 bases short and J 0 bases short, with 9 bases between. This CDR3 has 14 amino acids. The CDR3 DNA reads TGTGCCAGCAGTCCAGGAGGGAGCACAGATACGCAGTATTTT. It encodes CASSPGGSTDTQYF.

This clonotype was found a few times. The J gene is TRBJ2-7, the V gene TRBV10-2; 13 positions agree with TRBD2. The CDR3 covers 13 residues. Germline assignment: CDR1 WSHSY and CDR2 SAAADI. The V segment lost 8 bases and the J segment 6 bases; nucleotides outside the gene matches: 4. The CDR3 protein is CASGGLAGSEQYF. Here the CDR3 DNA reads TGCGCCAGCGGGGGACTAGCGGGGTCCGAGCAGTACTTC.

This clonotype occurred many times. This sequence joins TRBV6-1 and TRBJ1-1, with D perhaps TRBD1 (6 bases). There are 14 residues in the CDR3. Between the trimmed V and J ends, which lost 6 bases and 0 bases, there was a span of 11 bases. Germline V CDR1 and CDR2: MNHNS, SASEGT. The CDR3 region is CASSWDTMNTEAFF. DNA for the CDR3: TGTGCCAGCAGCTGGGACACCATGAACACTGAAGCTTTCTTT.

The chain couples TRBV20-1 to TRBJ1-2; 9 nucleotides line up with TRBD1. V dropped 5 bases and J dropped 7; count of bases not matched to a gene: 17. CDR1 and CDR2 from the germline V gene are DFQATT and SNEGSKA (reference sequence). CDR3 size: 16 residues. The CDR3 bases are TGCAGTGCTCTTCTGAGACAGGGGGGGTCCGGTCTTGGCTACACCTTC. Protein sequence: CSALLRQGGSGLGYTF.

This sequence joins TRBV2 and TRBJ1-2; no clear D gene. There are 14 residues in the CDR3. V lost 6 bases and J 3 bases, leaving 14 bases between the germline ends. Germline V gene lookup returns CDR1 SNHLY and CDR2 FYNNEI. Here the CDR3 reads CASSRSGVDYGYTF. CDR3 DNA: TGTGCCAGCAGCCGAAGCGGGGTTGACTATGGCTACACCTTC.

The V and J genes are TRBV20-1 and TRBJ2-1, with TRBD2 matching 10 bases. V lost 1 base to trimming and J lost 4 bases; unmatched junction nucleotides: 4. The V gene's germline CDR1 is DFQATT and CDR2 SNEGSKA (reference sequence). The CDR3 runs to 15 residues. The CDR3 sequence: CSARALAGVYNEQFF. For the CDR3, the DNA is TGCAGTGCTAGAGCTCTAGCGGGAGTTTACAATGAGCAGTTCTTC.

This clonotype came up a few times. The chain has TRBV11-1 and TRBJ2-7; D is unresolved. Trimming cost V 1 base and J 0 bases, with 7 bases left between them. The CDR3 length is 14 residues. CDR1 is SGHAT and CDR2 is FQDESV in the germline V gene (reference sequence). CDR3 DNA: TGTGCCAGCAGCTTAGTGCTCCGCTCCTACGAGCAGTACTTC. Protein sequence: CASSLVLRSYEQYF. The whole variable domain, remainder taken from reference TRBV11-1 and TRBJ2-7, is EAEVAQSPRYKITEKSQAVAFWCDPISGHATLYWYRQILGQGPELLVQFQDESVVDDSQLPKDRFSAERLKGVDSTLKIQPAELGDSAMYLCASSLVLRSYEQYFGPGTRLTVT.

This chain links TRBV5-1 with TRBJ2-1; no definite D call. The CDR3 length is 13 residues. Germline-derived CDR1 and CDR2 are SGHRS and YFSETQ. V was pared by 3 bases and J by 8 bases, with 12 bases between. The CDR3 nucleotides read TGCGCCAGCAGCTCCCTGCACAAAGATGAGCAGTTCTTC. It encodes CASSSLHKDEQFF.

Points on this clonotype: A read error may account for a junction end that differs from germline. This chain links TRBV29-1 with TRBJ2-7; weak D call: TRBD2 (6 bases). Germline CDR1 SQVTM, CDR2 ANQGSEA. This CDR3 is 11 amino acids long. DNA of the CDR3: TGCAGCTTTAGGAGGGGTTACGGGCAGTACTTC. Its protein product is CSFRRGYGQYF.

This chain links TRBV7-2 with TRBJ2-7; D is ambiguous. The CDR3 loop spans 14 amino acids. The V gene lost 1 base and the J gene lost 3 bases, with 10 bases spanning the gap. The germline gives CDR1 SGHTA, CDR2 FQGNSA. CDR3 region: CASSLGRSRYEQYF. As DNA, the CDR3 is TGTGCCAGCAGCTTAGGACGCTCGCGCTACGAGCAGTACTTC.

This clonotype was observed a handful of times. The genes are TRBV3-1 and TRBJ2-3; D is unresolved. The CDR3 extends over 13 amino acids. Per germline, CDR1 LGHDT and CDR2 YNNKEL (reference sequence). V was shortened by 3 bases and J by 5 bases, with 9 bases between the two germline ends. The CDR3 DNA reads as TGTGCCAGCAGCCATTTCGCCGAAGATACGCAGTATTTT. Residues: CASSHFAEDTQYF.

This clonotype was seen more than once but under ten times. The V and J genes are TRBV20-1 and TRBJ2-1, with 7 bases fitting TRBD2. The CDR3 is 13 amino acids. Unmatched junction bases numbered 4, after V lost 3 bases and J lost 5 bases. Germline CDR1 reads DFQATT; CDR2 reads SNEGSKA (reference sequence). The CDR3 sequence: CSASPSGDNEQFF. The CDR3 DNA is TGCAGTGCTAGCCCTAGCGGAGACAATGAGCAGTTCTTC.

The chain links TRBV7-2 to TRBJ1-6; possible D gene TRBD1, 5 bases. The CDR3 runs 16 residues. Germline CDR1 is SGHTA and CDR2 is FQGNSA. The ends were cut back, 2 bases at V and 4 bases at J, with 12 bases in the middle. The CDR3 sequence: CASSLLGGAYNSPLHF. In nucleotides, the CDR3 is TGTGCCAGCAGCTTATTAGGAGGGGCTTATAATTCACCCCTCCACTTT.

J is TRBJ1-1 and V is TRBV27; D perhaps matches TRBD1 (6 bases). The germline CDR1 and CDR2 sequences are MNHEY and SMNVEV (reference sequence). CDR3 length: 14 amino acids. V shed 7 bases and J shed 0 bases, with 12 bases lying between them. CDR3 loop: CASIPWGLNTEAFF. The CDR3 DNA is TGTGCCAGCATCCCGTGGGGGCTGAACACTGAAGCTTTCTTT.

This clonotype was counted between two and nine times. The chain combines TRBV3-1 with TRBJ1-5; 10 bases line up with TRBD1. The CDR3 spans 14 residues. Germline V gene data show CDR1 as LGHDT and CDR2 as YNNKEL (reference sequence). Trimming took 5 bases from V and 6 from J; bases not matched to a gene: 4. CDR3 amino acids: CASSSGTGVQPQHF. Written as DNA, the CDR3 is TGTGCCAGCAGCTCCGGGACAGGGGTTCAGCCCCAGCATTTT.

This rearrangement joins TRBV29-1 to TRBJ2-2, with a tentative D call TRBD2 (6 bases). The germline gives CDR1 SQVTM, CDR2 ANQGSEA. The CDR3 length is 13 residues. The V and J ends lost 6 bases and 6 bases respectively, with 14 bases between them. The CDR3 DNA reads TGCAGCGTGGAGGGCCTGGTGGCCGGGGAGCTGTTTTTT. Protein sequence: CSVEGLVAGELFF.